The 32 T cell receptor beta chains presented below share a single source sample, sequenced in a study of breast tumors, draining lymph nodes, adjacent tissues. Breast cancer patients provided tissue from their axillary draining lymph nodes. TCRdb re-derived calls from the multiplex PCR reads in MiXCR, one entry per CDR3 protein. In the table there are around 300,000 distinct CDR3 sequences, around 30% of which are singletons. Material for sequencing was axillary lymph node tissue. Every receptor here comes from a female donor with breast cancer. Some clones in this sample may be carry-over from other donors' samples.

This clonotype was counted a few times. Possible read error: a much larger clone is one base away. This chain links TRBV20-1 with TRBJ2-5; TRBD1 matches at 9 bases. CDR1 and CDR2 (germline): DFQATT, SNEGSKA (reference sequence). J gave up 1 base and V 0 bases, and 6 bases lay outside the gene matches. CDR3 length: 16 residues. The DNA for the CDR3 is TGCAGTGCTAGAGATGGGACAGGGTGGTCCCAAGAGACCCAGTACTTC. This gives the protein CSARDGTGWSQETQYF.

The rearrangement uses TRBV19 and TRBJ1-1, with TRBD1 as a possible D gene (6 bases). Germline lookup yields CDR1 LNHDA and CDR2 SQIVND (reference sequence). CDR3 length: 15 residues. Trimming stripped 8 bases from V and 0 bases from J, with 16 bases between. The CDR3 protein is CASSRTGGMNTEAFF. For the CDR3, the DNA is TGTGCCAGTTCTAGGACGGGGGGCATGAACACTGAAGCTTTCTTT.

In its sample, this clonotype was seen many times. A read error may produce the germline difference seen at one junction end. The chain recombines TRBV9 with TRBJ1-3, with D perhaps matching TRBD1 (6 bases). CDR3 size: 15 residues. Germline assignment: CDR1 SGDLS and CDR2 YYNGEE. The CDR3 spells CASSGPDSSGNTIYF. The CDR3 nucleotides are TGTGCCAGCAGCGGACCGGACAGTTCTGGCAACACCATATATTTT.

The sample holds many counts of this clonotype. The chain links TRBV11-3 to TRBJ2-3; 10 positions agree with TRBD1. Germline V gene data show CDR1 as SGHNT and CDR2 as YENEEA. Trimming removed 5 bases from V and 6 bases from J; junction bases left unmatched: 11. This CDR3 is built from 16 residues. CDR3 bases: TGTGCCAGCAGCCGATTGGGACAGGGGAGGGAGGATACGCAGTATTTT. Amino acids: CASSRLGQGREDTQYF.

This clonotype occurred many times. The chain has TRBV20-1 and TRBJ2-7, with D perhaps TRBD1 (5 bases). V was trimmed by 6 bases and J by 3 bases, leaving 9 bases between them. Germline V gene sequence: CDR1 DFQATT, CDR2 SNEGSKA (reference sequence). The CDR3 runs 11 residues. The DNA for the CDR3 is TGCAGTGCAATAGACAGCTACGAGCAGTACTTC. As protein: CSAIDSYEQYF.

This clonotype was observed at least ten times. At one end, the junction sequence differs from germline, possibly due to a read error. The chain uses TRBV20-1 and TRBJ2-2, with a possible D match to TRBD2 (6 bases). CDR3 length: 16 residues. Germline CDR1 DFQATT, CDR2 SNEGSKA (reference sequence). This CDR3 is CSARGSGIPNAGELFF. The CDR3 nucleotides read TGCAGTGCTAGGGGTAGCGGCATACCGAACGCCGGGGAGCTGTTTTTT.

To note about this clonotype: A read error is possible here, since a much larger clone lies one base away. The gene calls are TRBV12-3 or TRBV12-4 and TRBJ2-3; D is perhaps TRBD2 (6 bases). The CDR3 has 15 amino acids. This chain's CDR3 is CAGSFGGVSTDTQYF. For the CDR3, the DNA is TGTGCCGGCAGTTTCGGCGGGGTTAGCACAGATACGCAGTATTTT.

This chain links TRBV20-1 with TRBJ2-1; 8 bases fit TRBD2. Trimming removed 6 bases from V and 3 bases from J; junction bases left unmatched: 7. This CDR3 comprises 14 residues. Germline values: CDR1 DFQATT, CDR2 SNEGSKA (reference sequence). This CDR3 is CSATSGGVYNEQFF. The CDR3 coding sequence is TGCAGTGCGACGAGCGGGGGAGTCTACAATGAGCAGTTCTTC.

This clonotype was observed at least ten times. CDR3 sequence reads: CASSPPGQGIYGYTF. DNA of the CDR3: TGTGCCAGCAGCCCCCCGGGACAGGGGATTTATGGCTACACCTTC. V and J are TRBV5-4 and TRBJ1-2, with TRBD1 matching 10 bases. This CDR3 is 15 amino acids long. Germline V gene data show CDR1 as SGHNT and CDR2 as YYREEE (reference sequence). Unmatched junction bases numbered 8, after V lost 4 bases and J lost 5 bases.

This clonotype has ten or more counts. V usage is TRBV20-1 and J usage is TRBJ1-5, with a weak D call TRBD1 (5 bases). Trimming pared 7 bases from V and 5 bases from J, leaving 12 bases between. The CDR3 has 12 residues. The germline gives CDR1 DFQATT, CDR2 SNEGSKA (reference sequence). The CDR3 region is CSVGRDDQPQHF. CDR3 nucleotide sequence: TGCAGTGTGGGCAGGGACGATCAGCCCCAGCATTTT.

This chain links TRBV29-1 with TRBJ2-1, with 8 bases that match TRBD1. Trimming removed 6 bases from V and 4 bases from J; junction bases left unmatched: 11. The CDR3 loop spans 15 amino acids. Germline lookup yields CDR1 SQVTM and CDR2 ANQGSEA. CDR3 region: CSVTGGGRWYNEQFF. CDR3 nucleotides: TGCAGCGTCACAGGGGGAGGCAGATGGTACAATGAGCAGTTCTTC.

The genes are TRBV28 and TRBJ2-2; the D gene is possibly TRBD2 (6 bases). This CDR3 region has 16 residues. Germline lookup yields CDR1 MDHEN and CDR2 SYDVKM. The V gene lost 2 bases and the J gene lost 4 bases, with 14 bases spanning the gap. CDR3 coding DNA: TGTGCCAGCAGTTTAGGAGGGTCCGGGGGCACCGGGGAGCTGTTTTTT. The encoded protein is CASSLGGSGGTGELFF.

This clonotype was found many times. This chain uses TRBV7-2 with TRBJ1-5, with D possibly being TRBD1 (5 bases). Trimming left V 5 bases short and J 3 bases short, with 14 bases between. Looked up from germline, CDR1 is SGHTA and CDR2 is FQGNSA. The CDR3 is made up of 15 amino acids. CDR3 loop: CASSPQSDNNQPQHF. The CDR3 DNA follows: TGTGCCAGCAGCCCCCAATCGGACAACAATCAGCCCCAGCATTTT.

This clonotype was found a few times. This chain connects TRBV10-3 to TRBJ1-1; D may be TRBD1 (5 bases). Trimming stripped 8 bases from V and 5 bases from J, with 15 bases between. Per germline, CDR1 ENHRY and CDR2 SYGVKD. The CDR3 is 13 residues long. CDR3 DNA sequence: TGTGCCATCGCGTTCGATTCAGGGACTGAAGCTTTCTTT. It yields the protein CAIAFDSGTEAFF.

This clonotype showed up many times. The chain uses TRBV9 and TRBJ2-3, with D unclear. The CDR3 loop spans 13 amino acids. The germline CDR1 and CDR2 sequences are SGDLS and YYNGEE. Trimming stripped 1 base from V and 6 bases from J, with 9 bases between. The CDR3 sequence is CASSVKGYDTQYF. The DNA for the CDR3 is TGTGCCAGCAGCGTAAAGGGTTATGATACGCAGTATTTT.

Details on this clonotype: A much larger clone is a single base away; this may be a read error. The CDR3 nucleotides are TGTGCCAGCAGAGAGGTAACGGGGCCAACCGCCTATGCCTACACCTTC. This translates into CASREVTGPTAYAYTF. The chain uses TRBV9 and TRBJ1-2, with D perhaps matching TRBD1 (5 bases). This CDR3 comprises 16 residues. In germline, CDR1 is SGDLS, CDR2 YYNGEE.

This sequence joins TRBV6-6 and TRBJ1-4; TRBD1 is a possible D gene (5 bases). This CDR3 spans 16 amino acids. CDR1 is MNHNY, CDR2 SVGAGI, per germline (reference sequence). The V gene lost 4 bases and the J gene lost 7 bases, with 19 bases spanning the gap. The CDR3 region has the DNA TGTGCCAGCAGTTTCCCGGGGCCAGGGTCCGGTGAAAAACTGTTTTTT. As protein: CASSFPGPGSGEKLFF.

This clonotype was recorded many times. The rearrangement joins TRBV5-1 to TRBJ2-1; 8 nucleotides align to TRBD1. The CDR3 is 13 residues long. CDR1 is SGHRS and CDR2 is YFSETQ in the germline V gene. The trim removed 4 bases at V and 6 bases at J, leaving 3 bases unmatched. CDR3 amino acids: CASSNTGGNEQFF. The DNA of the CDR3 is TGCGCCAGCAGCAACACAGGGGGCAATGAGCAGTTCTTC. Full variable domain (outside the CDR3, taken from reference TRBV5-1 and TRBJ2-1): KAGVTQTPRYLIKTRGQQVTLSCSPISGHRSVSWYQQTPGQGLQFLFEYFSETQRNKGNFPGRFSGRQFSNSRSEMNVSTLELGDSALYLCASSNTGGNEQFFGPGTRLTVL.

Concerning this clonotype: This may come from a read error, since a much larger clone is one base off. The chain is built from TRBV6-1 and TRBJ1-5; D might be TRBD1 (5 bases). This CDR3 spans 13 amino acids. CDR1 MNHNS and CDR2 SASEGT come from the germline V gene. Trimming took 9 bases from V and 7 from J, leaving 16 bases between them. The DNA of the CDR3 is TGTGCCAGTATTACCCGGGACGGACAGCCCCAGCATTTT. It codes for CASITRDGQPQHF.

In this sample, this clonotype turned up many times. The rearrangement joins TRBV5-1 to TRBJ1-5, with no clear D. Trimming left V 4 bases short and J 0 bases short, with 14 bases between. The CDR3 extends over 16 amino acids. CDR1 is SGHRS, CDR2 YFSETQ, per germline. In DNA form, the CDR3 reads TGCGCCAGCAGCCTGGGAGGACGGAATAGCAATCAGCCCCAGCATTTT. Residues: CASSLGGRNSNQPQHF.

In its sample, this clonotype was seen many times. V usage is TRBV29-1 and J usage is TRBJ2-1; 9 nucleotides align to TRBD1. The germline V gene encodes CDR1 SQVTM and CDR2 ANQGSEA. CDR3 length: 15 residues. Trimming removed 1 base from V and 8 bases from J; junction bases left unmatched: 9. The CDR3 spells CSVEGTGTGQYEQFF. Here the CDR3 DNA reads TGCAGCGTTGAAGGAACCGGGACAGGGCAGTATGAGCAGTTCTTC.

This clonotype was seen many times. The chain employs TRBV20-1 and TRBJ2-5, with 8 bases aligning to TRBD1. Trimming cost V 6 bases and J 2 bases; bases outside gene matches: 5. The CDR3 contains 13 residues. Germline V lookup: CDR1 DFQATT, CDR2 SNEGSKA (reference sequence). Here the CDR3 DNA reads TGCAGTGCCGATCGGGACAGGCAAGAGACCCAGTACTTC. Amino acids: CSADRDRQETQYF.

Many counts were recorded for this clonotype. The CDR3 is CASSVGDTSYEQYF. The CDR3 DNA is TGTGCCAGCAGCGTTGGGGACACCTCTTACGAGCAGTACTTC. V usage is TRBV9 and J usage is TRBJ2-7; D possibly corresponds to TRBD1 (6 bases). The CDR3 is 14 amino acids. CDR1 and CDR2 from the germline V gene are SGDLS and YYNGEE. Trimming removed 2 bases from V and 4 bases from J, with 13 bases in between.

In this sample, this clonotype turned up many times. The J gene is TRBJ2-7, the V gene TRBV20-1; 9 bases match TRBD2. The length of the CDR3 is 13 residues. Unmatched junction bases numbered 7, after V lost 6 bases and J lost 4 bases. Germline CDR1 reads DFQATT; CDR2 reads SNEGSKA (reference sequence). This CDR3 is CSASGLAGYEQYF. Here the CDR3 DNA reads TGCAGTGCCTCGGGGCTAGCGGGGTACGAGCAGTACTTC.

This clonotype turned up a few times. V is TRBV12-5 and J is TRBJ2-7; TRBD2 agrees at 9 bases. V dropped 3 bases and J dropped 6; count of bases not matched to a gene: 12. The CDR3 runs to 16 residues. Germline loops: CDR1 LGHNT, CDR2 FRNRAP. CDR3 sequence: CASGFVRDGRGGEQYF. DNA of the CDR3: TGTGCTAGTGGTTTCGTACGCGATGGGCGGGGGGGCGAGCAGTACTTC. Combining the CDR3 with reference TRBV12-5 and TRBJ2-7 gives the whole variable domain DARVTQTPRHKVTEMGQEVTMRCQPILGHNTVFWYRQTMMQGLELLAYFRNRAPLDDSGMPKDRFSAEMPDATLATLKIQPSEPRDSAVYFCASGFVRDGRGGEQYFGPGTRLTVT.

This clonotype was seen many times. The chain has TRBV20-1 and TRBJ1-4; no reliable D call. Trimming removed 0 bases from V and 8 bases from J, with 13 bases in between. CDR3 size: 14 residues. CDR1 DFQATT and CDR2 SNEGSKA come from the germline V gene (reference sequence). CDR3 region: CSARDRGAGEKLFF. Written as DNA, the CDR3 is TGCAGTGCTAGAGATCGGGGAGCGGGGGAAAAACTGTTTTTT.

J is TRBJ2-1 and V is TRBV12-3 or TRBV12-4; 13 nucleotides agree with TRBD2. J gave up 10 bases and V 7 bases, and 16 bases lay outside the gene matches. The CDR3 spans 17 residues. The CDR3 coding sequence is TGTGCCAGCAACCCTAACCTTGGACTAGCGGGAGCCGGGGAGCAGTTCTTC. This encodes CASNPNLGLAGAGEQFF.

This clonotype appeared many times. The V gene is TRBV5-8, the J gene TRBJ1-3; D gene unclear. The CDR3 has 14 amino acids. Germline values: CDR1 SGHTS, CDR2 YDEGEE. V was clipped by 0 bases and J by 2 bases, with 6 bases between them. The chain's CDR3 is CASSLGVAGNTIYF. DNA for the CDR3: TGTGCCAGCAGCTTGGGCGTCGCTGGAAACACCATATATTTT. Drawing the rest from reference TRBV5-8 and TRBJ1-3, the complete variable domain is EAGVTQSPTHLIKTRGQQATLRCSPISGHTSVYWYQQALGLGLQFLLWYDEGEERNRGNFPPRFSGRQFPNYSSELNVNALELEDSALYLCASSLGVAGNTIYFGEGSWLTVV.

This clonotype was seen repeatedly, ten times or more. J is TRBJ2-2 and V is TRBV2, with 9 positions matching TRBD1. The CDR3 is 15 amino acids. Trimming removed 2 bases from V and 7 bases from J; junction bases left unmatched: 5. Per the germline V gene, CDR1 is SNHLY and CDR2 is FYNNEI. The CDR3 loop is CASSELGQGGGELFF. Written as DNA, the CDR3 is TGTGCCAGCAGTGAACTGGGACAGGGAGGCGGGGAGCTGTTTTTT.

This clonotype was picked up many times. Here the CDR3 DNA reads TGTGCCATCGGGGATACGGGTCGTCCAACTAATGAAAAACTGTTTTTT. Protein sequence: CAIGDTGRPTNEKLFF. The gene calls are TRBV10-3 and TRBJ1-4; D call uncertain. V gave up 8 bases and J gave up 0 bases, with 16 bases separating them. CDR1 is ENHRY and CDR2 is SYGVKD in the germline V gene. This CDR3 has 16 residues.

This clonotype came up many times. The rearrangement uses TRBV24-1 and TRBJ2-1; D unclear. The CDR3 runs 17 residues. Trimming took off 4 bases at V and 5 bases at J, with 20 bases between the two ends. CDR1 KGHDR and CDR2 SFDVKD come from the germline V gene. In DNA form, the CDR3 reads TGTGCCACCAGTGACACTCGACGACGGAGCTCGGACAATGAGCAGTTCTTC. Amino acid sequence: CATSDTRRRSSDNEQFF.

This clonotype has a count of ten or more. The chain has TRBV7-6 and TRBJ2-2; the D is unclear. In germline, CDR1 is SGHVS, CDR2 FNYEAQ. Trimming removed 5 bases at V and 6 bases at J, with 7 bases between. The CDR3 loop spans 12 amino acids. In nucleotides, the CDR3 is TGTGCCAGCAGCCCAGGCTCCGGGGAGCTGTTTTTT. Amino acid sequence: CASSPGSGELFF.